This TCR beta chain stems from a study of blood T cell repertoires in COVID-19. About the research overall: PBMCs, B-cell-depleted T cells, or T cells provided the cDNA or gDNA that made up the material.

As processed by the authors: Quantification of nucleated cells was approximated via reference gene primer amplification. Here immunoSEQ multiplex PCR was the method, and the copy in TCRdb shows in-frame clones only, minus some. V, J and clone size derive from that table, while D and trimming were established from the DNA sequence. The repertoire consists of about 40,000 clones, with more than 65% occurring once and the leading ten covering about 29%. CDR3 length: 15 residues. Unmatched junction bases numbered 2, after V lost 0 bases and J lost 0 bases. CDR1 is LGHDT, CDR2 YNNKEL, per germline (reference sequence).

This receptor was taken from an elderly man with acute or convalescent COVID-19. The source material was peripheral blood. This chain links TRBV3-1 (or the pseudogene TRBV3-2) with TRBJ2-7; 7 bases map to TRBD1. This CDR3 is CASSQEPGGSYEQYF. CDR3 DNA: TGTGCCAGCAGCCAAGAACCAGGGGGCTCCTACGAGCAGTACTTC.